This TCR beta chain was recovered during a study of CD8+ T cells in alopecia areata. cDNA prepared by RNA extraction and subsequent reverse transcription served as the template for sequencing. Assay used: immunoSEQ multiplex PCR; TCRdb lists only in-frame clones, some missing. The sample offers 90,000 to 130,000 clones and no singletons, the top ten holding about 20%. Germline-derived CDR1 and CDR2 are FNHDT and SITEND (reference sequence). Trimming shortened V by 4 bases and J by 0 bases, and 11 bases separated the two germline ends. The CDR3 covers 14 residues. This clone showed up just a few times. The germline and genes are mouse ones. The read finishes 4 residues shy of the CDR3 end, and the germline J gene is used to complete it.

This TCR derives from a C3H/HeJ mouse with alopecia areata. MHC haplotype of the mouse line: H2-k. The chain is built from TRBV19 and TRBJ2-7; TRBD1 might be the D (6 bases). The sample consisted of lesional skin. CDR3 DNA (partial): TGTGCCAGCAGTCCCGGGACACCCTCCTAT. It translates to CASSPGTPSY. The full CDR3 sequence reads CASSPGTPSYEQYF.